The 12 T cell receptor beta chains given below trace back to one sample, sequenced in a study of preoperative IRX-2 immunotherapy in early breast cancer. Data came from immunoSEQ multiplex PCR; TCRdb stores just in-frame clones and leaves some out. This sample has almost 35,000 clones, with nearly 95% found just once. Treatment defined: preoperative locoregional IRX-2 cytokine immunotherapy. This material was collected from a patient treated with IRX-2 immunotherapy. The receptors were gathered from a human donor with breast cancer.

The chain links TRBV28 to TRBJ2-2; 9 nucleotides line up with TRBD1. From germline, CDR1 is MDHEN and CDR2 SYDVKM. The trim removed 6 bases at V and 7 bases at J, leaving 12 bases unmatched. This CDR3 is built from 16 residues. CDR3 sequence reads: CASSQPGQGKDGELFF. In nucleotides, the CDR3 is TGTGCCAGCAGCCAACCCGGACAGGGGAAGGACGGGGAGCTGTTTTTT.

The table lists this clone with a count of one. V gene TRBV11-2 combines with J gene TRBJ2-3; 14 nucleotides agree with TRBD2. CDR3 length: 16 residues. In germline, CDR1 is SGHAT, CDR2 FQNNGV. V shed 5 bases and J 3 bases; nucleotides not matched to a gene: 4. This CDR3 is CASSPWTSGRTDTQYF. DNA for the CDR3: TGTGCCAGCAGCCCTTGGACTAGCGGGAGGACAGATACGCAGTATTTT.

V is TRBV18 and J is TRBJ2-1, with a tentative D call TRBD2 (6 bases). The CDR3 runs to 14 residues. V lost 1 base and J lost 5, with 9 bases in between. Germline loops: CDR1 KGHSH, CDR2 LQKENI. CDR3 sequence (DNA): TGTGCCAGCTCACCACAACTAGCTGACAATGAGCAGTTCTTC. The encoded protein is CASSPQLADNEQFF.

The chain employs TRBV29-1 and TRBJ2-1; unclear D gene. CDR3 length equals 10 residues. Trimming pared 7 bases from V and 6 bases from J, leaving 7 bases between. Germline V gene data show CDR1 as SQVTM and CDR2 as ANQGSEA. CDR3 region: CSAHGNEQFF. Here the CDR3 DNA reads TGCAGCGCGCACGGCAATGAGCAGTTCTTC.

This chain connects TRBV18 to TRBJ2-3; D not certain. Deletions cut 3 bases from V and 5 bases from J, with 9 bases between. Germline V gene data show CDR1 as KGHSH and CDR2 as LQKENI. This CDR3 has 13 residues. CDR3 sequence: CASSPGPGDTQYF. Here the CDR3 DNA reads TGTGCCAGCTCACCTGGACCCGGAGATACGCAGTATTTT.

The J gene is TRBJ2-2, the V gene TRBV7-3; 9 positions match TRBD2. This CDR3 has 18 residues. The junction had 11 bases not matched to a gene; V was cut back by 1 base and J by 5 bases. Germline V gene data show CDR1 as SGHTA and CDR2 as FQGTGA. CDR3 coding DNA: TGTGCCAGCAGCTTAAACGCTCGCGGGGGGGCCAGGACCGGGGAGCTGTTTTTT. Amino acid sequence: CASSLNARGGARTGELFF. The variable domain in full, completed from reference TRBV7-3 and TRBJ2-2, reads GAGVSQTPSNKVTEKGKYVELRCDPISGHTALYWYRQSLGQGPEFLIYFQGTGAADDSGLPNDRFFAVRPEGSVSTLKIQRTERGDSAVYLCASSLNARGGARTGELFFGEGSRLTVL.

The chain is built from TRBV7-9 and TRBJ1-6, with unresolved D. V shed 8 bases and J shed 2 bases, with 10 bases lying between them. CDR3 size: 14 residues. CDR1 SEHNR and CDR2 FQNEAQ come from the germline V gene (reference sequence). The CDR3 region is CASVLVTYNSPLHF. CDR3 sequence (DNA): TGTGCCAGCGTTCTCGTGACCTATAATTCACCCCTCCACTTT. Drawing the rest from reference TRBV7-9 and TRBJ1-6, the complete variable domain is DTGVSQNPRHKITKRGQNVTFRCDPISEHNRLYWYRQTLGQGPEFLTYFQNEAQLEKSRLLSDRFSAERPKGSFSTLEIQRTEQGDSAMYLCASVLVTYNSPLHFGNGTRLTVT.

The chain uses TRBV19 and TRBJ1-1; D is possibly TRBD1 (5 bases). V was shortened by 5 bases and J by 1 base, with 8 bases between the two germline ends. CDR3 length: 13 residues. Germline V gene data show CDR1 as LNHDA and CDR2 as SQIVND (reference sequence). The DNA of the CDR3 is TGTGCCAGTAGTTTGACAGAGAACACTGAAGCTTTCTTT. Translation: CASSLTENTEAFF. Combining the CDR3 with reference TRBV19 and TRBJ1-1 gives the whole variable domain DGGITQSPKYLFRKEGQNVTLSCEQNLNHDAMYWYRQDPGQGLRLIYYSQIVNDFQKGDIAEGYSVSREKKESFPLTVTSAQKNPTAFYLCASSLTENTEAFFGQGTRLTVV.

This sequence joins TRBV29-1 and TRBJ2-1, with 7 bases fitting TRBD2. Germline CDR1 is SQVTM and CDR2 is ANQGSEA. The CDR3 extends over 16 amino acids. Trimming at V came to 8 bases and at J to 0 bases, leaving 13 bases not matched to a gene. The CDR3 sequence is CSPGAGAKSSYNEQFF. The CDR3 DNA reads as TGCAGCCCCGGGGCGGGAGCGAAGAGCTCCTACAATGAGCAGTTCTTC.

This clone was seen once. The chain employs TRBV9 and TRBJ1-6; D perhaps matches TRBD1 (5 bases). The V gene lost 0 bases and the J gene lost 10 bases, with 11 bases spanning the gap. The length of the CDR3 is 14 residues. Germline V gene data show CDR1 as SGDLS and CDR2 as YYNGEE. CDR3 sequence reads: CASSVAGGGSPLHF. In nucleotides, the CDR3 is TGTGCCAGCAGCGTAGCCGGGGGGGGGTCACCCCTCCACTTT.

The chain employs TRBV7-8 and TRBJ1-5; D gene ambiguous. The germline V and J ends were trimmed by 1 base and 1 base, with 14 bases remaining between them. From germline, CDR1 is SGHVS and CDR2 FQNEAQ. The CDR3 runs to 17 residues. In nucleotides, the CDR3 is TGTGCCAGCAGCTTAGTTGAAGGGCTTACAAGCAATCAGCCCCAGCATTTT. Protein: CASSLVEGLTSNQPQHF. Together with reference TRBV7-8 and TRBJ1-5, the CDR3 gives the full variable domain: GAGVSQSPRYKVAKRGQDVALRCDPISGHVSLFWYQQALGQGPEFLTYFQNEAQLDKSGLPSDRFFAERPEGSVSTLKIQRTQQEDSAVYLCASSLVEGLTSNQPQHFGDGTRLSIL.

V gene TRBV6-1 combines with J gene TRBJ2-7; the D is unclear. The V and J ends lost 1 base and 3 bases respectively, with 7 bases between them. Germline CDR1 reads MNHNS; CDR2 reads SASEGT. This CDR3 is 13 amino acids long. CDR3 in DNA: TGTGCCAGCAGTGAAGTTGGCTTCTACGAGCAGTACTTC. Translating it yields CASSEVGFYEQYF.